These 10 T cell receptor beta chains were all obtained from the same sample, sequenced in a study of vaccination effects on CD4 cells after COVID-19. Their antigens remain unidentified. Using immunoSEQ multiplex PCR, the repertoire was profiled, and TCRdb retains in-frame clones only, with some absent. The sample has about 46,000 clones; approximately 81% are singletons. Between days 9 and 11 of culture, CD4+ T cells were separated out. Sample: CD4+ T cells from PBMCs cultured without peptide, taken before COVID-19 vaccination. These TCRs come from a human donor who had a prior SARS-CoV-2 infection.

The V gene is TRBV4-2, the J gene TRBJ1-4; TRBD1 is a possible D gene (6 bases). Per germline, CDR1 LGHNA and CDR2 YNFKEQ. Trimming took 4 bases from V and 0 from J, leaving 9 bases between them. There are 15 residues in the CDR3. The chain's CDR3 is CASSPRTATNEKLFF. The CDR3, as DNA: TGTGCCAGCAGCCCAAGGACAGCAACTAATGAAAAACTGTTTTTT.

This clone showed up just a few times. The rearrangement joins TRBV5-5 to TRBJ2-7, with 8 bases matching TRBD1. The length of the CDR3 is 17 residues. V lost 1 base and J lost 3; bases outside the gene matches: 12. Germline V gives CDR1 SGHKS, CDR2 YYEKEE (reference sequence). In nucleotides, the CDR3 is TGTGCCAGCAGCTTGTCGCTCCCCGACAGGGGCTACTACGAGCAGTACTTC. Encoded protein: CASSLSLPDRGYYEQYF.

This chain joins TRBV10-3 and TRBJ2-1, with 7 bases matching TRBD1. Trimming at V came to 4 bases and at J to 8 bases, leaving 2 bases not matched to a gene. The length of the CDR3 is 12 residues. Germline loops: CDR1 ENHRY, CDR2 SYGVKD. The CDR3 bases are TGTGCCATCAGTGGACAGGGCCATGAGCAGTTCTTC. It is translated as CAISGQGHEQFF.

V is TRBV15 and J is TRBJ2-1, with 13 bases that match TRBD2. V trimming: 4 bases; J trimming: 7 bases; junction bases outside the gene matches: 4. Germline loops: CDR1 LNHNV, CDR2 YYDKDF (reference sequence). The CDR3 has 15 residues. The CDR3 bases are TGTGCCACCAGCATTTCGACTAGCGGGGGGAATGAGCAGTTCTTC. Amino acids: CATSISTSGGNEQFF.

The chain links TRBV10-3 to TRBJ2-7, with 12 bases aligning to TRBD2. Looked up from germline, CDR1 is ENHRY and CDR2 is SYGVKD. Trimming removed 5 bases from V and 0 bases from J; junction bases left unmatched: 8. CDR3 length: 17 amino acids. The CDR3 is CAISTGLAGTTSYEQYF. CDR3 in DNA: TGTGCCATCAGTACAGGACTAGCGGGAACCACCTCCTACGAGCAGTACTTC.

The gene calls are TRBV3-1 (or the pseudogene TRBV3-2) and TRBJ2-7; D is perhaps TRBD2 (6 bases). Germline CDR1 is LGHDT and CDR2 is YNNKEL (reference sequence). The germline V and J ends were trimmed by 5 bases and 3 bases, with 17 bases remaining between them. The CDR3 is made up of 15 amino acids. The CDR3 nucleotides are TGTGCCAGCAGCTCAGGAGGTCGGGAGTGCTACGAGCAGTACTTC. This encodes CASSSGGRECYEQYF.

The chain employs TRBV5-4 and TRBJ2-7; TRBD1 agrees at 9 bases. V lost 1 base, J lost 7 bases, and 12 bases stayed unmatched. In germline, CDR1 is SGHNT, CDR2 YYREEE (reference sequence). CDR3 length equals 16 residues. CDR3 coding DNA: TGTGCCAGCAGCTTGCCAACGGGACAGGGAACAGGGGAGCAGTACTTC. Residues: CASSLPTGQGTGEQYF.

This sequence joins TRBV7-3 and TRBJ2-3, with 8 bases that match TRBD2. The CDR3 contains 15 residues. The germline V gene has CDR1 SGHTA and CDR2 FQGTGA. With 2 bases clipped from V and 5 bases from J, the junction kept 6 bases outside the gene matches. DNA of the CDR3: TGTGCCAGCAGCTTAGCCGGGACTAGGATAGATACGCAGTATTTT. It encodes CASSLAGTRIDTQYF.

This CDR3 is CAWSQGAAGAQPQHF. For the CDR3, the DNA is TGTGCCTGGAGTCAGGGGGCCGCGGGGGCCCAGCCCCAGCATTTT. This chain connects TRBV30 to TRBJ1-5; TRBD1 matches 8 bases. There are 15 residues in the CDR3. CDR1 is GTSNPN, CDR2 SVGIG, per germline (reference sequence). The J segment lost 7 bases and the V segment lost 2 bases, leaving 10 bases of the junction unmatched.

As for this clone: This sample also contains other DNA sequences that code for the same CDR3. The V call is TRBV7-9, the J call TRBJ1-1; the D gene is possibly TRBD1 (6 bases). Trimming cost V 1 base and J 4 bases, with 7 bases left between them. The CDR3 totals 13 residues. The germline V gene has CDR1 SEHNR and CDR2 FQNEAQ (reference sequence). The CDR3 DNA follows: TGTGCCAGCAGCTTAGAGGGGGGCACTGAAGCTTTCTTT. It encodes CASSLEGGTEAFF.